The 30 T cell receptor beta chains given below trace back to one sample, sequenced in a study of post-analysis software for immune sequencing data (dated by TCRdb to 2014 to 2015). Antigen specificity for these receptors is unknown. Paper-wide results and their limitations: A handful of TRBV segments, including TRBV5-6, TRBV5-1 and TRBV20-1, were significantly more frequent in patients than controls.

Preparation of the library involved PCR. The sequencing machine was an Illumina HiSeq 2500. To reduce PCR and sequencing biases, unique molecular identifiers were built into the TCR beta cDNA libraries. The raw public reads went through TCRdb reprocessing: fastp at Q25, MiXCR clone calling, in-frame beta chains kept. Identical CDR3 protein sequences are pooled into one entry, listed with their most common genes and DNA. For this sample there are 700,000 to 900,000 distinct CDR3 sequences; just over 45% appear just once. 4.9% of the sample is taken by the ten largest. The specimen sequenced was blood. These receptors originate from a girl between 5 and 17 years old with multiple sclerosis.

The CDR3 reads CAIGAGESYNEQFF. The CDR3 coding sequence is TGTGCCATCGGGGCGGGGGAGTCCTACAATGAGCAGTTCTTC. The J gene is TRBJ2-1, the V gene TRBV10-3; 7 positions agree with TRBD2. The germline V gene has CDR1 ENHRY and CDR2 SYGVKD. This CDR3 is built from 14 residues. Trimming cost V 8 bases and J 1 base; bases outside gene matches: 5.

The chain recombines TRBV4-1 with TRBJ1-5, with D maybe TRBD1 (5 bases). Germline V CDR1 and CDR2: MGHRA, YSYEKL. The CDR3 sequence is 15 residues long. With 4 bases removed from V and 3 bases from J, the gap between germline ends came to 13 bases. The CDR3 DNA follows: TGCGCCAGCAGCCTTACTGACAGCACCAATCAGCCCCAGCATTTT. Translation: CASSLTDSTNQPQHF.

This clonotype was detected many times. This rearrangement joins TRBV4-2 to TRBJ2-6; no reliable D call. Germline V CDR1 and CDR2: LGHNA, YNFKEQ. V dropped 1 base and J dropped 0 bases, with 7 bases sitting between them. The CDR3 extends over 16 amino acids. Written as DNA, the CDR3 is TGTGCCAGCAGCCAAGGCACAGTCTCTGGGGCCAACGTCCTGACTTTC. Translating it yields CASSQGTVSGANVLTF.

V is TRBV12-3 or TRBV12-4 and J is TRBJ1-1; D gene unclear. This CDR3 spans 15 amino acids. The ends were cut back, 3 bases at V and 3 bases at J, with 14 bases in the middle. CDR3 residues: CASSFGLPWDTEAFF. As DNA, the CDR3 is TGTGCCAGCAGTTTCGGACTCCCTTGGGACACTGAAGCTTTCTTT.

This clonotype has just one count. The chain couples TRBV9 to TRBJ2-2; unclear D gene. V gave up 3 bases and J gave up 4 bases, with 13 bases separating them. The CDR3 is 15 amino acids. Germline V gene data show CDR1 as SGDLS and CDR2 as YYNGEE. The CDR3 region is CASSALGSSTGELFF. The CDR3 DNA follows: TGTGCCAGCAGCGCCCTCGGTTCGAGCACCGGGGAGCTGTTTTTT.

This clonotype showed up just a few times. This chain links TRBV12-3 or TRBV12-4 with TRBJ2-1; 9 nucleotides align to TRBD1. CDR3 length: 15 amino acids. Trimming at V came to 3 bases and at J to 2 bases, leaving 2 bases not matched to a gene. The CDR3 loop reads CASSFRQGAYNEQFF. CDR3 nucleotides: TGTGCCAGCAGTTTTCGACAGGGGGCCTACAATGAGCAGTTCTTC.

The chain couples TRBV7-2 to TRBJ2-1; 11 bases align to TRBD2. V shed 8 bases, J shed 8 bases, and the junction held 8 bases outside the gene matches. Germline V gene lookup returns CDR1 SGHTA and CDR2 FQGNSA. The CDR3 extends over 14 amino acids. This chain's CDR3 is CASLSGRAEHEQFF. CDR3 DNA: TGTGCCAGCCTTAGCGGGAGGGCCGAGCATGAGCAGTTCTTC.

This clonotype occurred a few times. This chain joins TRBV5-1 and TRBJ2-1; 8 bases match TRBD1. The CDR3 covers 14 residues. J gave up 6 bases and V 4 bases, and 6 bases lay outside the gene matches. CDR1 is SGHRS, CDR2 YFSETQ, per germline. CDR3 sequence: CASSQTGGRNEQFF. The CDR3 coding sequence is TGCGCCAGCAGCCAAACAGGGGGTCGCAATGAGCAGTTCTTC. Full variable domain (outside the CDR3, taken from reference TRBV5-1 and TRBJ2-1): KAGVTQTPRYLIKTRGQQVTLSCSPISGHRSVSWYQQTPGQGLQFLFEYFSETQRNKGNFPGRFSGRQFSNSRSEMNVSTLELGDSALYLCASSQTGGRNEQFFGPGTRLTVL.

The chain couples TRBV28 to TRBJ1-2; no definite D call. V shed 3 bases and J shed 6 bases, with 11 bases lying between them. CDR1 is MDHEN, CDR2 SYDVKM, per germline. The CDR3 runs 13 residues. The CDR3 DNA reads as TGTGCCAGCAGTTTCCGGCAGCGGGATGGCTACACCTTC. This codes for CASSFRQRDGYTF.

The V and J genes are TRBV3-1 and TRBJ2-3; D unclear. The CDR3 contains 16 residues. V gave up 0 bases and J gave up 7 bases, with 17 bases separating them. CDR1 LGHDT and CDR2 YNNKEL come from the germline V gene (reference sequence). CDR3 amino acids: CASSQDAFSSGNTQYF. The DNA for the CDR3 is TGTGCCAGCAGCCAAGATGCCTTCTCCTCAGGAAATACGCAGTATTTT.

The sample holds a few counts of this clonotype. This chain connects TRBV5-6 to TRBJ2-1; D might be TRBD1 or TRBD2, each matching 6 bases. This CDR3 region has 15 residues. Looked up from germline, CDR1 is SGHDT and CDR2 is YYEEEE. V lost 3 bases and J 9 bases, leaving 19 bases between the germline ends. Here the CDR3 reads CASSWGARGDGEQFF. The CDR3 DNA is TGTGCCAGCAGCTGGGGGGCCAGGGGTGACGGTGAGCAGTTCTTC.

V gene TRBV4-2 combines with J gene TRBJ2-5; D is unclear. Trimming took 0 bases from V and 2 from J, leaving 22 bases between them. This CDR3 comprises 19 residues. Looked up from germline, CDR1 is LGHNA and CDR2 is YNFKEQ. The CDR3 region is CASSQDLYKASPVQETQYF. In nucleotides, the CDR3 is TGTGCCAGCAGCCAAGATCTGTACAAGGCCTCCCCGGTTCAAGAGACCCAGTACTTC.

The chain uses TRBV7-2 and TRBJ2-5, with D perhaps assigned TRBD1 or TRBD2 (5 bases each). Trimming removed 5 bases at V and 7 bases at J, with 17 bases between. This CDR3 region has 14 residues. Germline CDR1 SGHTA, CDR2 FQGNSA. The CDR3 region is CASSRDHNEGTQYF. The CDR3 DNA sequence: TGTGCCAGCAGCCGGGACCACAATGAAGGGACCCAGTACTTC. The variable domain in full, completed from reference TRBV7-2 and TRBJ2-5, reads GAGVSQSPSNKVTEKGKDVELRCDPISGHTALYWYRQSLGQGLEFLIYFQGNSAPDKSGLPSDRFSAERTGGSVSTLTIQRTQQEDSAVYLCASSRDHNEGTQYFGPGTRLLVL.

This clonotype came up a few times. The chain employs TRBV6-6 and TRBJ1-2; a weak D match, TRBD1 (6 bases). V lost 8 bases and J 4 bases, leaving 20 bases between the germline ends. Germline assignment: CDR1 MNHNY and CDR2 SVGAGI (reference sequence). The CDR3 contains 15 residues. DNA of the CDR3: TGTGCCAGCCTCGGGTGGGGGGCGCTCACCTATGGCTACACCTTC. This codes for CASLGWGALTYGYTF.

The V call is TRBV3-1, the J call TRBJ2-2, with D possibly being TRBD1 or TRBD2 (6 bases each). V lost 0 bases and J lost 1, with 12 bases in between. The CDR3 is 17 residues long. In germline, CDR1 is LGHDT, CDR2 YNNKEL (reference sequence). CDR3 loop: CASSQDRGARNTGELFF. DNA of the CDR3: TGTGCCAGCAGCCAAGATAGGGGGGCGCGGAACACCGGGGAGCTGTTTTTT.

The rearrangement joins TRBV6-5 to TRBJ2-2, with a possible D match to TRBD2 (6 bases). Germline V lookup: CDR1 MNHEY, CDR2 SVGAGI. CDR3 length: 16 amino acids. Trimming shortened V by 4 bases and J by 4 bases, and 16 bases separated the two germline ends. The CDR3 reads CASSLQPGLPTGELFF. The CDR3 bases are TGTGCCAGCAGTTTACAACCGGGACTCCCCACCGGGGAGCTGTTTTTT.

The chain has TRBV7-9 and TRBJ2-3; weak D call: TRBD2 (6 bases). The CDR3 covers 16 residues. The germline gives CDR1 SEHNR, CDR2 FQNEAQ (reference sequence). With 2 bases removed from V and 1 base from J, the gap between germline ends came to 13 bases. The CDR3: CASSLIGGKGTDTQYF. DNA for the CDR3: TGTGCCAGCAGCTTAATCGGCGGGAAAGGCACAGATACGCAGTATTTT.

The chain couples TRBV28 to TRBJ2-7; 11 nucleotides match TRBD2. CDR3 length: 16 amino acids. Germline CDR1 reads MDHEN; CDR2 reads SYDVKM. J gave up 0 bases and V 2 bases, and 3 bases lay outside the gene matches. CDR3 sequence reads: CASSLLAGGISYEQYF. As DNA, the CDR3 is TGTGCCAGCAGTTTACTAGCGGGAGGTATCTCCTACGAGCAGTACTTC.

This chain uses TRBV7-9 with TRBJ2-4; maybe TRBD2 (5 bases). The J call could be wrong; TRBJ2-5 is a better fit for the DNA end. The CDR3 consists of 14 residues. In germline, CDR1 is SEHNR, CDR2 FQNEAQ (reference sequence). CDR3 in amino acids: CASSLGGRLETQYF. CDR3 sequence (DNA): TGTGCCAGCAGCTTAGGAGGGCGGCTTGAGACCCAGTACTTC.

The chain has TRBV29-1 and TRBJ2-7; 8 bases fit TRBD2. J lost 9 bases, V lost 8 bases, and 9 bases had no gene match. There are 11 residues in the CDR3. CDR1 is SQVTM, CDR2 ANQGSEA, per germline. As DNA, the CDR3 is TGCAGCATTCCCCGGGAGGGAAGGCAGTACTTC. Translating it yields CSIPREGRQYF.

The V and J genes are TRBV6-4 and TRBJ2-5; the D gene is possibly TRBD1 (6 bases). The CDR3 sequence is 14 residues long. V lost 8 bases and J 5 bases, leaving 18 bases between the germline ends. CDR1 and CDR2 (germline): MRHNA, SNTAGT. The CDR3 sequence is CASLSPGEEETQYF. The CDR3 region has the DNA TGTGCCAGCCTATCCCCAGGGGAAGAGGAGACCCAGTACTTC.

V gene TRBV29-1 combines with J gene TRBJ2-1; D unresolved. V shed 3 bases and J shed 3 bases, with 9 bases lying between them. CDR3 length: 13 amino acids. Germline-derived CDR1 and CDR2 are SQVTM and ANQGSEA. CDR3 sequence: CSVEASLYNEQFF. CDR3 coding DNA: TGCAGCGTTGAGGCTAGTCTCTACAATGAGCAGTTCTTC.

The gene calls are TRBV6-5 and TRBJ2-5, with 7 bases aligning to TRBD2. The V segment lost 3 bases and the J segment 5 bases; nucleotides outside the gene matches: 6. This CDR3 spans 14 amino acids. Germline V gene lookup returns CDR1 MNHEY and CDR2 SVGAGI. The CDR3 here is CASSYTAGGETQYF. As DNA, the CDR3 is TGTGCCAGCAGTTATACAGCCGGGGGGGAGACCCAGTACTTC.

This chain joins TRBV18 and TRBJ1-1; 8 bases match TRBD1. Per the germline V gene, CDR1 is KGHSH and CDR2 is LQKENI. V lost 5 bases to trimming and J lost 5 bases; unmatched junction nucleotides: 7. The CDR3 contains 14 residues. As DNA, the CDR3 is TGTGCCAGCTCAACAGGGGGTGGAGGAACTGAAGCTTTCTTT. It codes for CASSTGGGGTEAFF.

The chain combines TRBV10-3 with TRBJ2-7; 8 positions match TRBD1. Germline loops: CDR1 ENHRY, CDR2 SYGVKD. J gave up 5 bases and V 8 bases, and 2 bases lay outside the gene matches. The CDR3 totals 11 residues. For the CDR3, the DNA is TGTGCCATCCGGACAGGGAACGAGCAGTACTTC. Translation: CAIRTGNEQYF.

J is TRBJ2-1 and V is TRBV5-1; the match to TRBD2 covers 9 bases. Germline CDR1 is SGHRS and CDR2 is YFSETQ. V lost 8 bases and J lost 3; bases outside the gene matches: 6. The CDR3 is 14 residues long. CDR3 nucleotides: TGCGCCAGTGGGGCTAGCGGGAACTACAATGAGCAGTTCTTC. It codes for CASGASGNYNEQFF.

V usage is TRBV7-3 and J usage is TRBJ2-3, with TRBD2 identical over 10 bases. J was trimmed by 9 bases and V by 5 bases; bases with no gene match: 11. This CDR3 is 15 amino acids long. Germline V gene lookup returns CDR1 SGHTA and CDR2 FQGTGA. CDR3 sequence reads: CASSVRAGGPRTQYF. CDR3 nucleotides: TGTGCCAGCAGCGTCAGAGCGGGAGGGCCTCGGACGCAGTATTTT.

In this sample, this clonotype turned up once. The rearrangement uses TRBV20-1 and TRBJ2-3, with 9 bases identical to TRBD2. The CDR3 has 15 residues. Per germline, CDR1 DFQATT and CDR2 SNEGSKA (reference sequence). The ends lost 5 bases at V and 5 bases at J; junction bases unmatched: 11. This CDR3 is CSAQSGTSNGDTQYF. The CDR3 nucleotides read TGCAGTGCTCAATCCGGGACTAGCAATGGAGATACGCAGTATTTT.

The chain carries TRBV27 and TRBJ1-2; no clear D. Germline assignment: CDR1 MNHEY and CDR2 SMNVEV (reference sequence). The CDR3 length is 15 residues. V was pared by 3 bases and J by 3 bases, with 14 bases between. The CDR3 sequence: CASSFSGPPYYGYTF. In DNA form, the CDR3 reads TGTGCCAGCAGTTTCTCTGGGCCACCATACTATGGCTACACCTTC.

This rearrangement joins TRBV12-3 or TRBV12-4 to TRBJ2-1; 12 bases map to TRBD2. Trimming at V came to 6 bases and at J to 6 bases, leaving 3 bases not matched to a gene. The CDR3 is 14 residues long. The CDR3 loop is CASRTSGSINEQFF. The CDR3 nucleotides are TGTGCCAGCAGGACTAGCGGGAGTATCAATGAGCAGTTCTTC.